The clone carrying this TCR beta chain has more than one count but fewer than ten. What it binds is unknown. The data were obtained in a study of long-term antiretroviral therapy in people with HIV. Whole-study findings and limits: ART adherence, viral resistance and therapy changes were undocumented.

After removal of 5 bases from V and 2 bases from J, the junction contained 6 bases not matched to a gene. The CDR3 is 15 residues long. The germline V gene encodes CDR1 MGHRA and CDR2 YSYEKL. Version v3.0 of the immunoSEQ assay was performed at survey level. Assay: immunoSEQ multiplex PCR; the TCRdb copy retains only in-frame clones and omits some. The sample yields roughly 23,000 clones, approximately 80% seen once. This sequence originates from a man aged 25-45 years with HIV. The chain carries TRBV4-1 and TRBJ2-7; TRBD1 aligns across 10 bases. The sample was unsorted PBMCs, taken about 6.1 years after starting antiretroviral therapy. CDR3 loop: CASSNTGTGAYEQYF. The CDR3 DNA is TGCGCCAGCAGCAACACCGGGACAGGGGCCTACGAGCAGTACTTC.